One sample yielded the 30 T cell receptor beta chains listed below, sequenced in a study of CD4 T cells in relation to SARS-CoV-2 and coronaviruses. No antigen has been identified for these receptors. The method was immunoSEQ multiplex PCR; TCRdb's version includes in-frame clones alone and lacks a portion of them. The table shows tens of thousands of clones, with around 74% occurring only once. Sequenced sample: memory CD4+ T cells from PBMCs, cultured in vitro. The receptors originated from an adult with COVID-19.

The chain is built from TRBV27 and TRBJ2-3; D gene uncertain. V was shortened by 6 bases and J by 3 bases, with 10 bases between the two germline ends. The CDR3 runs to 13 residues. Germline CDR1 is MNHEY and CDR2 is SMNVEV (reference sequence). CDR3 sequence: CASSSGWTDTQYF. Here the CDR3 DNA reads TGTGCCAGCAGCAGTGGGTGGACAGATACGCAGTATTTT.

The chain couples TRBV18 to TRBJ1-1, with D unresolved. The CDR3 covers 13 residues. V was clipped by 4 bases and J by 4 bases, with 10 bases between them. Germline CDR1 reads KGHSH; CDR2 reads LQKENI. The chain's CDR3 is CASSLNNPTEAFF. The CDR3 DNA reads TGTGCCAGCTCACTTAATAACCCCACTGAAGCTTTCTTT.

V is TRBV7-6 and J is TRBJ2-7; D might be TRBD1 (6 bases). V gave up 5 bases and J gave up 0 bases, with 11 bases separating them. The germline V gene encodes CDR1 SGHVS and CDR2 FNYEAQ. The CDR3 covers 14 residues. CDR3 loop: CASSPRGSSYEQYF. The CDR3 DNA follows: TGTGCCAGCAGCCCCAGGGGTAGCTCCTACGAGCAGTACTTC.

The chain joins TRBV28 to TRBJ2-3; D remains ambiguous. The germline V and J ends were trimmed by 3 bases and 1 base, with 11 bases remaining between them. Germline V gives CDR1 MDHEN, CDR2 SYDVKM. The CDR3 has 15 amino acids. CDR3 sequence reads: CASSFIPTRTDTQYF. The CDR3 nucleotides are TGTGCCAGCAGTTTTATACCGACTCGCACAGATACGCAGTATTTT.

This chain uses TRBV7-2 with TRBJ2-2, with D unresolved. Between the trimmed V and J ends, which lost 5 bases and 2 bases, there was a span of 9 bases. The CDR3 is made up of 14 amino acids. Germline V gives CDR1 SGHTA, CDR2 FQGNSA. As DNA, the CDR3 is TGTGCCAGCAGCAAATACCTCAACACCGGGGAGCTGTTTTTT. This encodes CASSKYLNTGELFF.

This chain links TRBV5-3 with TRBJ2-7, with D uncertain. TRBV5-3 is known as an ORF, though its function is uncertain. Trimming left V 5 bases short and J 0 bases short, with 15 bases between. The length of the CDR3 is 15 residues. The CDR3 nucleotides read TGTGCCAGAAGACCCACTTCACCCAGCTCCTACGAGCAGTACTTC. Protein product: CARRPTSPSSYEQYF.

V and J are TRBV29-1 and TRBJ1-1; D call uncertain. CDR1 is SQVTM and CDR2 is ANQGSEA in the germline V gene. Trimming left V 7 bases short and J 1 base short, with 10 bases between. CDR3 size: 12 residues. The CDR3 DNA follows: TGCAGCGGGGGTAGTGGGAACACTGAAGCTTTCTTT. It translates to CSGGSGNTEAFF. The whole variable domain, filled in from reference TRBV29-1 and TRBJ1-1, reads SAVISQKPSRDICQRGTSLTIQCQVDSQVTMMFWYRQQPGQSLTLIATANQGSEATYESGFVIDKFPISRPNLTFSTLTVSNMSPEDSSIYLCSGGSGNTEAFFGQGTRLTVV.

About this clone itself: A read error may account for a junction end that differs from germline. This sequence joins TRBV7-2 and TRBJ1-2; 8 bases line up with TRBD1. This CDR3 region has 13 residues. The V gene's germline CDR1 is SGHTA and CDR2 FQGNSA. The CDR3 nucleotides read TGTGCCAGCAGCAGGACAGGGAACTTTGGCTACACCTTC. It specifies CASSRTGNFGYTF.

The chain is built from TRBV18 and TRBJ1-1; D unclear. V was shortened by 3 bases and J by 8 bases, with 13 bases between the two germline ends. The CDR3 consists of 13 residues. Germline CDR1 is KGHSH and CDR2 is LQKENI. The CDR3 DNA reads TGTGCCAGCTCACCCTCGGCAAGTATGGAAGCTTTCTTT. Protein sequence: CASSPSASMEAFF.

This chain links TRBV28 with TRBJ2-7, with D hard to call. CDR1 and CDR2 from the germline V gene are MDHEN and SYDVKM. V was shortened by 3 bases and J by 0 bases, with 6 bases between the two germline ends. The length of the CDR3 is 13 residues. The CDR3 spells CASSLWSSYEQYF. In nucleotides, the CDR3 is TGTGCCAGCAGTTTGTGGAGCTCCTACGAGCAGTACTTC.

The CDR3 reads CASSFASLAGDEYEQYF. DNA of the CDR3: TGTGCCAGCAGTTTCGCCTCCCTAGCGGGAGACGAGTACGAGCAGTACTTC. This chain uses TRBV28 with TRBJ2-7; TRBD2 matches at 10 bases. The CDR3 has 17 amino acids. The V segment lost 3 bases and the J segment 4 bases; nucleotides outside the gene matches: 12. Germline assignment: CDR1 MDHEN and CDR2 SYDVKM.

The chain links TRBV2 to TRBJ2-1; unclear D gene. This CDR3 has 15 residues. V was trimmed by 3 bases and J by 5 bases, leaving 14 bases between them. Germline V gene sequence: CDR1 SNHLY, CDR2 FYNNEI. CDR3 protein: CASSDLGILDNEQFF. The CDR3 nucleotides are TGTGCCAGCAGTGATCTGGGGATCCTGGACAATGAGCAGTTCTTC.

The rearrangement joins TRBV10-3 to TRBJ2-1; TRBD2 is a possible D gene (6 bases). From germline, CDR1 is ENHRY and CDR2 SYGVKD. This CDR3 comprises 17 residues. The V end lost 3 bases, the J end lost 0 bases, and 15 bases lay between the germline ends. CDR3 sequence (DNA): TGTGCCATCAGTGATAGTACGGGAGATCCCTCCTACAATGAGCAGTTCTTC. Amino acid sequence: CAISDSTGDPSYNEQFF.

The rearrangement joins TRBV13 to TRBJ1-4, with D hard to call. Germline loops: CDR1 PRHDT, CDR2 FYEKMQ (reference sequence). The V end lost 3 bases, the J end lost 0 bases, and 5 bases lay between the germline ends. The CDR3 totals 14 residues. For the CDR3, the DNA is TGTGCCAGCAGCTTCCGTACAACTAATGAAAAACTGTTTTTT. The encoded protein is CASSFRTTNEKLFF.

The J gene is TRBJ2-3, the V gene TRBV2; 7 bases are shared with TRBD1. This CDR3 region has 15 residues. The junction had 8 bases not matched to a gene; V was cut back by 6 bases and J by 2 bases. CDR1 is SNHLY, CDR2 FYNNEI, per germline. The CDR3 DNA sequence: TGTGCCAGCAGGGCACGGACAGGCGACACAGATACGCAGTATTTT. This gives the protein CASRARTGDTDTQYF.

This clone was seen just once. The genes are TRBV29-1 and TRBJ1-1; 11 bases are a match to TRBD1. CDR1 SQVTM and CDR2 ANQGSEA come from the germline V gene. The CDR3 sequence is 13 residues long. V lost 4 bases, J lost 5 bases, and 3 bases stayed unmatched. This CDR3 is CSVGRDRGTEAFF. CDR3 DNA sequence: TGCAGCGTTGGGCGGGACAGGGGGACTGAAGCTTTCTTT.

J is TRBJ2-6 and V is TRBV7-6; 7 nucleotides match TRBD2. There are 15 residues in the CDR3. Trimming took 5 bases from V and 1 from J; bases not matched to a gene: 2. The germline CDR1 and CDR2 sequences are SGHVS and FNYEAQ. The CDR3 sequence: CASSGRGSGANVLTF. Written as DNA, the CDR3 is TGTGCCAGCAGCGGGAGGGGATCTGGGGCCAACGTCCTGACTTTC.

The chain couples TRBV28 to TRBJ2-5, with TRBD1 as a possible D gene (6 bases). This CDR3 spans 15 amino acids. The germline V gene encodes CDR1 MDHEN and CDR2 SYDVKM. Trimming stripped 10 bases from V and 4 bases from J, with 22 bases between. CDR3 in DNA: TGTGCCACGGACCGGGACACTTACTTTGCAGAGACCCAGTACTTC. Encoded protein: CATDRDTYFAETQYF.

The chain combines TRBV10-1 with TRBJ2-3; 12 nucleotides align to TRBD2. The junction had 10 bases not matched to a gene; V was cut back by 4 bases and J by 11 bases. CDR1 and CDR2 (germline): WNHNN, SYGVQD (reference sequence). This CDR3 contains 15 residues. The CDR3 sequence: CASSGLAGGSLKQYF. Here the CDR3 DNA reads TGCGCCAGCAGTGGTCTAGCGGGAGGGTCCTTAAAGCAGTATTTT.

This clone was seen a few times. J is TRBJ1-4 and V is TRBV4-2; D is unclear. The CDR3 is 12 amino acids. Germline V lookup: CDR1 LGHNA, CDR2 YNFKEQ. Between the trimmed V and J ends, which lost 0 bases and 8 bases, there was a span of 4 bases. The CDR3 region is CASSQDFEKLFF. CDR3 in DNA: TGTGCCAGCAGCCAAGACTTCGAAAAACTGTTTTTT.

This clone has more than one count but fewer than ten. The chain uses TRBV4-2 and TRBJ2-2; D is ambiguous. Germline values: CDR1 LGHNA, CDR2 YNFKEQ. This CDR3 comprises 18 residues. V lost 1 base and J 0 bases, leaving 15 bases between the germline ends. The CDR3 loop is CASSQVQTANTNTGELFF. CDR3 in DNA: TGTGCCAGCAGCCAAGTTCAGACCGCTAATACGAACACCGGGGAGCTGTTTTTT.

This clone was detected only a few times. The chain combines TRBV11-2 with TRBJ2-7; D unresolved. Trimming took 3 bases from V and 4 from J, leaving 10 bases between them. The germline gives CDR1 SGHAT, CDR2 FQNNGV. This CDR3 has 13 amino acids. The DNA for the CDR3 is TGTGCCAGCAGCTTGTCTCGAATTTACGAGCAGTACTTC. Amino acid sequence: CASSLSRIYEQYF.

V usage is TRBV5-6 and J usage is TRBJ1-1; D remains unclear. Per the germline V gene, CDR1 is SGHDT and CDR2 is YYEEEE. V shed 7 bases and J shed 1 base, with 8 bases lying between them. This CDR3 spans 12 amino acids. The CDR3 DNA reads as TGTGCCAGCCATCGACCGAACACTGAAGCTTTCTTT. This codes for CASHRPNTEAFF. The complete variable domain, with remaining parts taken from reference TRBV5-6 and TRBJ1-1, reads DAGVTQSPTHLIKTRGQQVTLRCSPKSGHDTVSWYQQALGQGPQFIFQYYEEEERQRGNFPDRFSGHQFPNYSSELNVNALLLGDSALYLCASHRPNTEAFFGQGTRLTVV.

V usage is TRBV2 and J usage is TRBJ1-2; a weak D match, TRBD1 (5 bases). With 3 bases removed from V and 4 bases from J, the gap between germline ends came to 9 bases. Looked up from germline, CDR1 is SNHLY and CDR2 is FYNNEI. The length of the CDR3 is 13 residues. This CDR3 reads CASSERGGYGYTF. The CDR3 region has the DNA TGTGCCAGCAGTGAGAGGGGTGGCTATGGCTACACCTTC.

The J gene is TRBJ2-2, the V gene TRBV19; D might be TRBD2 (6 bases). The CDR3 is 14 amino acids. Germline V gives CDR1 LNHDA, CDR2 SQIVND (reference sequence). The V and J ends lost 6 bases and 1 base respectively, with 9 bases between them. The CDR3 DNA reads as TGTGCCAGTAGGGATAGCGGGAACACCGGGGAGCTGTTTTTT. Its protein is CASRDSGNTGELFF. The full variable domain, completed using reference TRBV19 and TRBJ2-2, is DGGITQSPKYLFRKEGQNVTLSCEQNLNHDAMYWYRQDPGQGLRLIYYSQIVNDFQKGDIAEGYSVSREKKESFPLTVTSAQKNPTAFYLCASRDSGNTGELFFGEGSRLTVL.

The chain is built from TRBV5-6 and TRBJ1-5; no clear D gene. Germline CDR1 SGHDT, CDR2 YYEEEE. The CDR3 is 15 residues long. Trimming removed 0 bases from V and 0 bases from J, with 7 bases in between. The CDR3 region has the DNA TGTGCCAGCAGCTTGGGACCTCATAGCAATCAGCCCCAGCATTTT. Translated: CASSLGPHSNQPQHF.

V usage is TRBV3-1 (or the pseudogene TRBV3-2) and J usage is TRBJ2-3, with 10 bases aligning to TRBD2. This CDR3 has 17 amino acids. CDR1 and CDR2 (germline): LGHDT, YNNKEL (reference sequence). V gave up 5 bases and J gave up 4 bases; unmatched junction bases: 12. The CDR3 protein is CASSSRSGRAIADTQYF. CDR3 nucleotide sequence: TGTGCCAGCAGCTCCCGGAGCGGGAGGGCCATCGCAGATACGCAGTATTTT.

The chain links TRBV15 to TRBJ1-1, with TRBD1 matching 9 bases. This CDR3 has 17 residues. CDR1 is LNHNV, CDR2 YYDKDF, per germline (reference sequence). V lost 0 bases and J lost 1; bases outside the gene matches: 6. The CDR3 region is CATSREQGAPPNTEAFF. CDR3 nucleotide sequence: TGTGCCACCAGCAGAGAACAGGGGGCACCGCCGAACACTGAAGCTTTCTTT.

The V call is TRBV5-1, the J call TRBJ1-4; 10 bases line up with TRBD1. With 0 bases clipped from V and 5 bases from J, the junction kept 4 bases outside the gene matches. CDR3 length: 16 amino acids. Per the germline V gene, CDR1 is SGHRS and CDR2 is YFSETQ. In nucleotides, the CDR3 is TGCGCCAGCAGCTTGGATCCGGGACAGGGGAATGAAAAACTGTTTTTT. Translation gives CASSLDPGQGNEKLFF.

This rearrangement joins TRBV2 to TRBJ1-1; the D is unclear. The V gene lost 10 bases and the J gene lost 0 bases, with 12 bases spanning the gap. The CDR3 spans 13 residues. The germline gives CDR1 SNHLY, CDR2 FYNNEI. The CDR3 is CANAVDLNTEAFF. DNA of the CDR3: TGTGCCAACGCAGTAGATTTGAACACTGAAGCTTTCTTT. The full variable domain, its missing parts supplied by reference TRBV2 and TRBJ1-1, is EPEVTQTPSHQVTQMGQEVILRCVPISNHLYFYWYRQILGQKVEFLVSFYNNEISEKSEIFDDQFSVERPDGSNFTLKIRSTKLEDSAMYFCANAVDLNTEAFFGQGTRLTVV.